These T cell receptor beta chains were read from a single sample in a study of blood T cell repertoires in COVID-19. Generated by immunoSEQ multiplex PCR, the TCRdb table keeps only in-frame clones and is missing some. The table includes 200,000 to 250,000 clones, 86% detected once. Sequencing used PBMCs or T cells enriched from blood (not recorded which). Source of these receptors: a woman between 40 and 50 years old with acute COVID-19. Each CDR3 is given with its conserved first and last residue. Each record gives: J gene, D gene, V gene, clone size, CDR3 DNA, CDR3 protein. A D gene is named only where the DNA matches it firmly. Clone size is not always given. Where it is, it says once, few, many or a class for expanded clones.

J: TRBJ2-3; D: TRBD2; V: TRBV5-1; size: -; DNA: TGCGCCAGCAGCTTTTGGGCCCCTCGGGGGGGACTAAATAGCACAGATACGCAGTATTTT; CDR3: CASSFWAPRGGLNSTDTQYF
J: TRBJ1-4; D: -; V: TRBV18; size: -; DNA: TGTGCCAGCTCGCTAGATGCAACTAATGAAAAACTGTTTTTT; CDR3: CASSLDATNEKLFF
J: TRBJ1-5; D: -; V: TRBV10-2; size: -; DNA: TGCGCCAGCAGTGTAGGACAGTCAAATCAGCCCCAGCATTTT; CDR3: CASSVGQSNQPQHF
J: TRBJ1-4; D: -; V: TRBV7-9; size: once; DNA: TGTGCCAGCGGGAGTCCGGGGGCTAATGAAAAACTGTTTTTT; CDR3: CASGSPGANEKLFF
J: TRBJ2-1; D: TRBD1; V: TRBV6-4; size: -; DNA: TGTGCCAGCAGTTTCGGACAGGGGATCTACAATGAGCAGTTCTTC; CDR3: CASSFGQGIYNEQFF
J: TRBJ2-1; D: TRBD2; V: TRBV9; size: -; DNA: TGTGCCAGCAGCGTAAGCGGCGGGGGGGCCTTTGAGCAGTTCTTC; CDR3: CASSVSGGGAFEQFF
J: TRBJ1-2; D: TRBD1; V: TRBV3-1/TRBV3-2; size: -; DNA: TGTGCCAGCAGCCTGGGGGACAGGGGAAGGGAAAACACCTTC; CDR3: CASSLGDRGRENTF
J: TRBJ2-1; D: -; V: TRBV4-2; size: -; DNA: TGTGCCAGCAGCCAAGGATCTAGCGTATCCTACAATGAGCAGTTCTTC; CDR3: CASSQGSSVSYNEQFF
J: TRBJ1-2; D: -; V: TRBV12-3/TRBV12-4; size: few; DNA: TGTGCCAGCAGATACAGGGCGCAGGATGGCTACACCTTC; CDR3: CASRYRAQDGYTF
J: TRBJ1-1; D: -; V: TRBV18; size: once; DNA: TGTGCCAGCTCCCAGGGAGGGGCCCCTTACACTGAAGCTTTCTTT; CDR3: CASSQGGAPYTEAFF
J: TRBJ1-5; D: -; V: TRBV28; size: -; DNA: TGTGCCAGCAGTTCAATCGCATTCAGGGAAGGCGGCAATCAGCCCCAGCATTTT; CDR3: CASSSIAFREGGNQPQHF
J: TRBJ1-4; D: -; V: TRBV5-1; size: -; DNA: TGCGCCAGCAGCCTGAGGGCGGGGGCGAATGAAAAACTGTTTTTT; CDR3: CASSLRAGANEKLFF
J: TRBJ1-1; D: TRBD1; V: TRBV3-1/TRBV3-2; size: -; DNA: TGTGCCAGCAGCCAACACCCGGGACAGGGCACTGAAGCTTTCTTT; CDR3: CASSQHPGQGTEAFF
J: TRBJ2-2; D: TRBD1; V: TRBV6-5; size: -; DNA: TGTGCCAGCAGGACAGGGACGAACACCGGGGAGCTGTTTTTT; CDR3: CASRTGTNTGELFF